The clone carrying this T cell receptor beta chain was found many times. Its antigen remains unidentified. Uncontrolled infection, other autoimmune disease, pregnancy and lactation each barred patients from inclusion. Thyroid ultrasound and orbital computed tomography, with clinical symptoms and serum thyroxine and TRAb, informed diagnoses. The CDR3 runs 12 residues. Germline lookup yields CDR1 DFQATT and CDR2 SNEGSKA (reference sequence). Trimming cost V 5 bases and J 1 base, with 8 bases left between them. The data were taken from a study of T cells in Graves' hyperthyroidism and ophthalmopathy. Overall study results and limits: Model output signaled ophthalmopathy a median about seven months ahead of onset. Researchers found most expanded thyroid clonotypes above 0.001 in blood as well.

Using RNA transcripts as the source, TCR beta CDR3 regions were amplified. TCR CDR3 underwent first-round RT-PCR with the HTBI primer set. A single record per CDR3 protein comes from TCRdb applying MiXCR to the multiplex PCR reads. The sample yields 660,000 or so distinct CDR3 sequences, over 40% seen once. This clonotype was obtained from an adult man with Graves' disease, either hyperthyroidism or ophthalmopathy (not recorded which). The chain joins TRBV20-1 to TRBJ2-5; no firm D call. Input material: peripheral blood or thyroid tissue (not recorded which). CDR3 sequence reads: CSAPLSQETQYF. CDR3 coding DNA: TGCAGTGCTCCTCTAAGCCAAGAGACCCAGTACTTC.